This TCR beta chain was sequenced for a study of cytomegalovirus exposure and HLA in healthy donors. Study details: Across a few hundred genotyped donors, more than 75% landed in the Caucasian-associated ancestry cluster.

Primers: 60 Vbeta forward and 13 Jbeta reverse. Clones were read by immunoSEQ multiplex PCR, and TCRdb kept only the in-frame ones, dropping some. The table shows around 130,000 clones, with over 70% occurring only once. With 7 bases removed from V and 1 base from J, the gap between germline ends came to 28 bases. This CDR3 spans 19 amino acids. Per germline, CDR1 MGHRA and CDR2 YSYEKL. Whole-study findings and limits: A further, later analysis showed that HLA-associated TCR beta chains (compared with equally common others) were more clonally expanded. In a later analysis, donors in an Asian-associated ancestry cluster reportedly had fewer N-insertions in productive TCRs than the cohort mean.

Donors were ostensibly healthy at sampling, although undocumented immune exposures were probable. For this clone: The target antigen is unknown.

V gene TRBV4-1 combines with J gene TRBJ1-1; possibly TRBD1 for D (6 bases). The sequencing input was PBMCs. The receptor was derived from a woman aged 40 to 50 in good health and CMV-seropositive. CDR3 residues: CASTRVIPQGRFRNTEAFF. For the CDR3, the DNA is TGCGCCAGCACCAGAGTTATCCCACAGGGCCGTTTTCGGAACACTGAAGCTTTCTTT.